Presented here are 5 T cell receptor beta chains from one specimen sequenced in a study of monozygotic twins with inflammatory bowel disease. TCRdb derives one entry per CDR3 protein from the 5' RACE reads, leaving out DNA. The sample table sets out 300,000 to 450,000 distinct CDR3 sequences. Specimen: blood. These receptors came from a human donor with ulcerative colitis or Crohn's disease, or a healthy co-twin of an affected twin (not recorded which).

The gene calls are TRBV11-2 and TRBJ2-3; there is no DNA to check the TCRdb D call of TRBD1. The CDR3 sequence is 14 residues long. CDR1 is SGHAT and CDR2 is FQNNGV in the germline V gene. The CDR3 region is CASSLGTETDTQYF.

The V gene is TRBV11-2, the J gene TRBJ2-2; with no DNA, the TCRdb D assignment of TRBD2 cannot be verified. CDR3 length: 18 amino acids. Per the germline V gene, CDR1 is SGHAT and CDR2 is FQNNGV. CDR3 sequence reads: CASSFTRLAGGTTGELFF.

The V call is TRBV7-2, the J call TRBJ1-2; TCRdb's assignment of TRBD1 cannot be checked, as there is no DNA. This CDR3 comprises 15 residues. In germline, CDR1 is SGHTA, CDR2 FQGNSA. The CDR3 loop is CASSSSRDSVYGYTF.

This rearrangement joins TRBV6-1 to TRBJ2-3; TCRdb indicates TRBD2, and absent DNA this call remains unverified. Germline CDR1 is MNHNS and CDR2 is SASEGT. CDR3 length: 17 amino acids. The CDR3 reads CASRETISGGRRDTQYF.

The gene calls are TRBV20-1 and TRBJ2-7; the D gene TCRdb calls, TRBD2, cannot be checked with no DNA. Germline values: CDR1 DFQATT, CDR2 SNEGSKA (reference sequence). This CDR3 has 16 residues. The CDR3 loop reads CSSYRAAGGSSYEQYF.